This T cell receptor (beta chain) was observed in a study of identical twins. Unique molecular identifiers were in the cDNA, with template-switch universal primer binding. One entry per CDR3 protein results from TCRdb running MiXCR on the 5' RACE reads. The table lists around 250,000 distinct CDR3 sequences, around 8% of them singletons. This clonotype was seen many times. The ends lost 7 bases at V and 4 bases at J; junction bases unmatched: 13. Germline V gives CDR1 LGHNA, CDR2 YSLEER. The CDR3 is 17 residues long. A further study also used this sample, focusing on yellow fever vaccine responses in identical twins.

This receptor was obtained from a woman aged 18-29 years in good health. This rearrangement joins TRBV4-3 to TRBJ2-1; the match to TRBD1 covers 10 bases. The sequencing sample was made of CD8+ T cells sorted from blood. This CDR3 reads CASTSMPTGGLYNEQFF. Here the CDR3 DNA reads TGCGCCAGCACCTCAATGCCGACAGGGGGCTTGTACAATGAGCAGTTCTTC.